One and the same sample provided the 18 T cell receptor beta chains below, sequenced in a study of cytomegalovirus exposure and HLA in healthy donors. This PCR relied on a set of 60 Vbeta primers and 13 Jbeta primers. Clones were read by immunoSEQ multiplex PCR, and TCRdb kept only the in-frame ones, dropping some. The sample records fewer than 200,000 clones, 75% to 85% being singletons. The sequenced sample was PBMCs. These receptors all come from a boy younger than 18 in good health and CMV-seronegative.

The chain is built from TRBV6-6 and TRBJ1-1; D is unclear. Germline assignment: CDR1 MNHNY and CDR2 SVGAGI (reference sequence). This CDR3 has 11 amino acids. V lost 4 bases and J 6 bases, leaving 6 bases between the germline ends. CDR3 sequence reads: CASSSTAEAFF. CDR3 coding DNA: TGTGCCAGCAGTTCCACAGCTGAAGCTTTCTTT.

The rearrangement uses TRBV6-1 and TRBJ2-7; 9 nucleotides line up with TRBD1. The CDR3 totals 15 residues. Germline V gives CDR1 MNHNS, CDR2 SASEGT. V lost 1 base, J lost 3 bases, and 4 bases stayed unmatched. CDR3 DNA sequence: TGTGCCAGCAGTGAAGAACCGACAGGGGGCTACGAGCAGTACTTC. As protein: CASSEEPTGGYEQYF.

This sequence joins TRBV14 and TRBJ1-1, with a possible D match to TRBD1 (6 bases). The CDR3 has 16 residues. Germline loops: CDR1 SGHDN, CDR2 FVKESK. The V and J ends lost 5 bases and 5 bases respectively, with 21 bases between them. CDR3 amino acids: CASSSPRQGIKTEAFF. The CDR3 region has the DNA TGTGCCAGCAGCTCGCCCAGGCAGGGGATAAAAACTGAAGCTTTCTTT.

This clone showed up just a few times. The chain is built from TRBV2 and TRBJ2-1; 13 bases fit TRBD2. J gave up 9 bases and V 7 bases, and 12 bases lay outside the gene matches. CDR3 length: 16 residues. Germline V gene data show CDR1 as SNHLY and CDR2 as FYNNEI. The DNA for the CDR3 is TGTGCCAGCACTATAGGGACTAGCGGGGTCCGGAGTGAGCAGTTCTTC. The encoded protein is CASTIGTSGVRSEQFF.

The chain employs TRBV7-3 and TRBJ2-3; TRBD2 is a possible D gene (6 bases). CDR3 length: 17 amino acids. V dropped 3 bases and J dropped 6 bases, with 22 bases sitting between them. The V gene's germline CDR1 is SGHTA and CDR2 FQGTGA. CDR3 DNA sequence: TGTGCCAGCAGCTTGGGGTCCCCGAGGTCCGGGGGTGATACGCAGTATTTT. It yields the protein CASSLGSPRSGGDTQYF.

The chain uses TRBV30 and TRBJ1-4; 8 nucleotides line up with TRBD1. There are 16 residues in the CDR3. The V gene end was trimmed by 2 bases and the J gene end by 7 bases; junction bases not matched to a gene: 12. Germline V gene lookup returns CDR1 GTSNPN and CDR2 SVGIG (reference sequence). CDR3 loop: CAWSNGRGRGREKLFF. CDR3 DNA sequence: TGTGCCTGGAGTAACGGCAGGGGGCGCGGGCGTGAAAAACTGTTTTTT. The full variable domain, completed using reference TRBV30 and TRBJ1-4, is SQTIHQWPATLVQPVGSPLSLECTVEGTSNPNLYWYRQAAGRGLQLLFYSVGIGQISSEVPQNLSASRPQDRQFILSSKKLLLSDSGFYLCAWSNGRGRGREKLFFGSGTQLSVL.

This clone occurred a few times. In DNA form, the CDR3 reads TGTGCCATCAGTGAGTCGGGACAGGGGGCAGGAGATACGCAGTATTTT. Protein: CAISESGQGAGDTQYF. The J gene is TRBJ2-3, the V gene TRBV10-3; 12 nucleotides align to TRBD1. The CDR3 is made up of 16 amino acids. The V segment lost 0 bases and the J segment 5 bases; nucleotides outside the gene matches: 3. Germline CDR1 ENHRY, CDR2 SYGVKD.

This clone was counted once. The chain links TRBV5-6 to TRBJ2-1; D unclear. In germline, CDR1 is SGHDT, CDR2 YYEEEE. V was cut by 0 bases and J by 4 bases, with 11 bases left in between. This CDR3 is built from 15 residues. CDR3 bases: TGTGCCAGCAGCTTGGTGTTAGCCAAATACAATGAGCAGTTCTTC. Translating gives CASSLVLAKYNEQFF. Full variable domain (missing parts from reference TRBV5-6 and TRBJ2-1): DAGVTQSPTHLIKTRGQQVTLRCSPKSGHDTVSWYQQALGQGPQFIFQYYEEEERQRGNFPDRFSGHQFPNYSSELNVNALLLGDSALYLCASSLVLAKYNEQFFGPGTRLTVL.

The rearrangement uses TRBV6-1 and TRBJ1-2, with 8 bases fitting TRBD1. CDR1 and CDR2 from the germline V gene are MNHNS and SASEGT. The trim removed 3 bases at V and 4 bases at J, leaving 4 bases unmatched. This CDR3 is built from 14 residues. The CDR3 coding sequence is TGTGCCAGCAGTGACGGACAGGGTCTCTATGGCTACACCTTC. Translated: CASSDGQGLYGYTF.

The chain couples TRBV7-8 to TRBJ1-1; 8 nucleotides align to TRBD1. Germline-derived CDR1 and CDR2 are SGHVS and FQNEAQ. J lost 3 bases, V lost 2 bases, and 11 bases had no gene match. The CDR3 extends over 17 amino acids. CDR3 loop: CASSLKAQGDWDTEAFF. The DNA for the CDR3 is TGTGCCAGCAGCTTAAAGGCACAGGGGGATTGGGACACTGAAGCTTTCTTT.

The chain has TRBV6-5 and TRBJ1-4, with unresolved D. V gave up 5 bases and J gave up 8 bases, with 18 bases separating them. Germline V gene sequence: CDR1 MNHEY, CDR2 SVGAGI. CDR3 length equals 15 residues. CDR3: CASSQYQRRSEKLFF. The CDR3 DNA reads as TGTGCCAGCAGTCAATATCAACGGCGGAGCGAAAAACTGTTTTTT.

Only a few counts were recorded for this clone. The gene calls are TRBV30 and TRBJ1-2; perhaps TRBD1 as D (5 bases). The CDR3 length is 11 residues. V lost 3 bases and J 9 bases, leaving 11 bases between the germline ends. Germline lookup yields CDR1 GTSNPN and CDR2 SVGIG (reference sequence). The CDR3: CAWRGQMSYTF. The CDR3, as DNA: TGTGCCTGGAGGGGGCAGATGAGCTACACCTTC.

V usage is TRBV9 and J usage is TRBJ1-3; unclear D gene. Germline CDR1 SGDLS, CDR2 YYNGEE. V lost 4 bases and J lost 4, with 6 bases in between. This CDR3 comprises 12 residues. CDR3 region: CASSPSGNTIYF. The CDR3 DNA sequence: TGTGCCAGCAGCCCCTCCGGAAACACCATATATTTT.

The rearrangement joins TRBV4-3 to TRBJ2-7, with D perhaps matching TRBD2 (5 bases). With 0 bases removed from V and 7 bases from J, the gap between germline ends came to 13 bases. Germline assignment: CDR1 LGHNA and CDR2 YSLEER. This CDR3 is built from 14 residues. CDR3 nucleotide sequence: TGCGCCAGCAGCCAAGATGGGAGAACACGGGAGCAGTACTTC. Translation: CASSQDGRTREQYF.

V and J are TRBV5-1 and TRBJ2-3; D is possibly TRBD2 (6 bases). Germline values: CDR1 SGHRS, CDR2 YFSETQ. The length of the CDR3 is 19 residues. The V end was cut by 3 bases, the J end by 0 bases, with 23 bases between. This CDR3 is CASSSIPGLQNSSTDTQYF. For the CDR3, the DNA is TGCGCCAGCAGCTCGATCCCGGGACTCCAAAATTCTAGCACAGATACGCAGTATTTT. The variable domain in full, with the rest retrieved from reference TRBV5-1 and TRBJ2-3, is KAGVTQTPRYLIKTRGQQVTLSCSPISGHRSVSWYQQTPGQGLQFLFEYFSETQRNKGNFPGRFSGRQFSNSRSEMNVSTLELGDSALYLCASSSIPGLQNSSTDTQYFGPGTRLTVL.

The genes are TRBV19 and TRBJ1-2; D may be TRBD1 (5 bases). Germline V lookup: CDR1 LNHDA, CDR2 SQIVND (reference sequence). CDR3 length: 12 residues. Trimming cost V 6 bases and J 3 bases, with 8 bases left between them. The CDR3 loop reads CASRGRDYGYTF. In nucleotides, the CDR3 is TGTGCCAGTAGGGGCAGGGACTATGGCTACACCTTC.

The chain combines TRBV9 with TRBJ2-7; the D is unclear. CDR1 and CDR2 (germline): SGDLS, YYNGEE. There are 14 residues in the CDR3. Trimming pared 4 bases from V and 6 bases from J, leaving 17 bases between. CDR3 in amino acids: CASSPQLSSTEQYF. In nucleotides, the CDR3 is TGTGCCAGCAGCCCACAGTTGAGTTCGACCGAGCAGTACTTC.

The V and J genes are TRBV19 and TRBJ2-2; D is undetermined. The V end was cut by 7 bases, the J end by 2 bases, with 8 bases between. CDR3 length: 13 amino acids. In germline, CDR1 is LNHDA, CDR2 SQIVND (reference sequence). The CDR3 region has the DNA TGTGCCAGTACAGATAAAAACACCGGGGAGCTGTTTTTT. Its translation is CASTDKNTGELFF.